The clone carrying this T cell receptor (beta chain) occurred a few times. The target antigen is unknown. The sample is drawn from a study of blood T cells in healthy people across ages. Combining a sample-barcoded 5' primer with a J-beta primer mix, a second PCR ran for 7 to 11 cycles. CDR3-containing paired-end reads numbered at least 2.5 million in each sample. MiXCR was run by TCRdb on the 5' RACE reads, yielding one entry per CDR3 protein. In the table there are fewer than 800,000 distinct CDR3 sequences, 20% to 25% of which are singletons. Regarding the study as a whole: Diversity figures based on one million T cells were deemed too low.

Each donor's blood draw was roughly 9.5 milliliters of peripheral blood. The sequence was collected from a man in his 70s in good health. Sequencing used blood.

CDR3 sequence reads: CASSLAATGAYEQYF. The CDR3 coding sequence is TGTGCCAGCAGCTTGGCCGCGACAGGGGCCTACGAGCAGTACTTC. V and J are TRBV5-5 and TRBJ2-7, with TRBD1 matching 8 bases. The CDR3 totals 15 residues. CDR1 and CDR2 (germline): SGHKS, YYEKEE (reference sequence). J was trimmed by 2 bases and V by 0 bases; bases with no gene match: 4.